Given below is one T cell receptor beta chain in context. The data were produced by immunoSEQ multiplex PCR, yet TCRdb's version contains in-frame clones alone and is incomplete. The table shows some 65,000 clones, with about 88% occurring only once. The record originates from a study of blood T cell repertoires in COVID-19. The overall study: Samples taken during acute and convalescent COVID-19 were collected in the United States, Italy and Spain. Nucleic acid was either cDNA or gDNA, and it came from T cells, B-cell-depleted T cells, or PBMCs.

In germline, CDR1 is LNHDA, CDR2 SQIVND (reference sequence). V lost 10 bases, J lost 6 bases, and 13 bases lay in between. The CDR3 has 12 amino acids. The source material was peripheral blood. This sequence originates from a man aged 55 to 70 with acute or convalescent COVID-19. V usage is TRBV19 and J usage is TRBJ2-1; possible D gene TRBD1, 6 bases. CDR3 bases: TGTGCCACGGCCCCACAGGGCAATGAGCAGTTCTTC. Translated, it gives CATAPQGNEQFF.